Listed below are T cell receptor beta chains from one sample, sequenced in a study of breast tumors, draining lymph nodes, adjacent tissues. TCRdb recomputed calls from the multiplex PCR reads with MiXCR, one row per CDR3 protein. Found here are about 230,000 distinct CDR3 sequences, approximately 29% of them singletons; the top ten hold roughly 1.5%. Sequences were obtained from axillary lymph node tissue. The receptors were gathered from a female donor with breast cancer. Some clones in this sample may be carry-over from other donors' samples. CDR3s include the opening cysteine and the closing phenylalanine or tryptophan. D genes are given only for firm matches. Some rows mark clone size as missing; the rest say once, few, many or name a class of expanded clone.

clone size	V gene	J gene	D gene	CDR3 protein	CDR3 DNA
NA	TRBV4-2	TRBJ2-7	TRBD1	CASSHPPGTGASEQYF	TGTGCCAGCAGCCATCCCCCCGGGACAGGGGCCTCTGAGCAGTACTTC
NA	TRBV7-3	TRBJ2-5	NA	CASSMNTGGRETQYF	TGTGCCAGCAGCATGAACACCGGGGGGCGAGAGACCCAGTACTTC
NA	TRBV15	TRBJ2-1	TRBD2	CATGRTSGRTNEQFF	TGTGCCACCGGACGAACTAGCGGGAGAACCAATGAGCAGTTCTTC
many	TRBV12-3/TRBV12-4	TRBJ2-7	TRBD2	CASSLGTSAYEQYF	TGTGCCAGCAGTTTAGGGACTAGCGCCTACGAGCAGTACTTC
many	TRBV27	TRBJ2-7	TRBD2	CASSGLVSSYEQYF	TGTGCCAGCAGTGGACTAGTTAGTTCCTACGAGCAGTACTTC
NA	TRBV18	TRBJ2-1	TRBD2	CASSPPSGGVYNEQFF	TGTGCCAGCTCACCACCGTCGGGAGGGGTTTACAATGAGCAGTTCTTC
many	TRBV20-1	TRBJ1-4	NA	CSADSREEKLFF	TGCAGTGCCGACAGTAGGGAGGAAAAACTGTTTTTT
many	TRBV7-8	TRBJ2-2	NA	CASSLGRASTGELFF	TGTGCCAGCAGCTTAGGGCGTGCTAGCACCGGGGAGCTGTTTTTT
NA	TRBV6-2/TRBV6-3	TRBJ2-7	NA	CASSYGTGGRGTSAIFSYEQYF	TGTGCCAGCAGTTACGGGACAGGGGGGCGAGGGACTAGCGCTATCTTCTCCTACGAGCAGTACTTC
many	TRBV7-2	TRBJ2-2	NA	CASSSRGALELFF	TGTGCCAGCAGCTCCCGTGGGGCATTGGAGCTGTTTTTT
many	TRBV29-1	TRBJ2-1	TRBD2	CSVRTSGTYGEQFF	TGCAGCGTCCGAACTAGCGGGACCTATGGTGAGCAGTTCTTC
NA	TRBV5-4	TRBJ2-2	TRBD2	CASRLTSGRGTGELFF	TGTGCCAGCAGACTGACTAGCGGGAGAGGCACCGGGGAGCTGTTTTTT
many	TRBV24-1	TRBJ2-2	NA	CATSDLQGLAGELFF	TGTGCCACCAGTGATTTGCAGGGGTTGGCCGGGGAGCTGTTTTTT
many	TRBV20-1	TRBJ1-5	TRBD1	CSADQGARQPQHF	TGCAGTGCCGACCAGGGGGCGCGTCAGCCCCAGCATTTT
NA	TRBV29-1	TRBJ2-5	NA	CSVPSSSYSHPGTQYF	TGCAGCGTCCCCAGCAGTTCGTACTCCCACCCAGGGACCCAGTACTTC
many	TRBV20-1	TRBJ2-7	NA	CSASIRRERIYEQYF	TGCAGTGCTAGTATCCGTCGGGAGAGGATCTACGAGCAGTACTTC
many	TRBV7-9	TRBJ2-3	NA	CASSVRGIHTDTQYF	TGTGCCAGCAGCGTAAGGGGGATCCACACAGATACGCAGTATTTT
many	TRBV19	TRBJ1-2	NA	CASSILTGNYGYTF	TGTGCCAGTAGTATATTAACAGGGAACTATGGCTACACCTTC
few	TRBV10-2	TRBJ1-1	NA	CASRGGTEAFF	TGCGCCAGCAGGGGGGGGACTGAAGCTTTCTTT
many	TRBV6-6	TRBJ2-6	NA	CASSLDSSGANVLTF	TGTGCCAGCAGCTTGGACAGCTCTGGGGCCAACGTCCTGACTTTC
many	TRBV20-1	TRBJ2-1	TRBD2	CSARTSGGSYNEQFF	TGCAGTGCCAGGACTAGCGGGGGCTCCTACAATGAGCAGTTCTTC
NA	TRBV3-1	TRBJ2-1	NA	CASSQDQFSVQYNEQFF	TGTGCCAGCAGCCAAGATCAGTTTTCAGTACAATACAATGAGCAGTTCTTC
many	TRBV7-2	TRBJ2-3	NA	CASSNYADTQYF	TGTGCCAGCAGCAACTACGCAGATACGCAGTATTTT
many	TRBV7-8	TRBJ1-2	TRBD1	CASSLAGTGGRGYPF	TGTGCCAGCAGCTTAGCGGGGACAGGGGGGCGCGGCTACCCCTTC
few	TRBV6-5	TRBJ2-2	NA	CASSYSDRTSTGELFF	TGTGCCAGCAGTTACTCCGACAGAACGAGCACCGGGGAGCTGTTTTTT
NA	TRBV29-1	TRBJ2-3	TRBD1	CSVVTGASTDTQYF	TGCAGCGTTGTGACAGGGGCTAGCACAGATACGCAGTATTTT
once	TRBV15	TRBJ2-7	NA	CATSREGRGSEQYF	TGTGCCACCAGCAGAGAGGGGCGGGGCAGCGAGCAGTACTTC
many	TRBV20-1	TRBJ1-4	NA	CSASNEGEKLFF	TGCAGTGCTAGTAACGAGGGAGAAAAACTGTTTTTT
many	TRBV19	TRBJ2-6	TRBD2	CASSMSQGRGGYSGANVLTF	TGTGCCAGTAGTATGTCCCAAGGTCGGGGGGGATACTCTGGGGCCAACGTCCTGACTTTC
NA	TRBV2	TRBJ2-7	TRBD1	CASSVARQGQDEQYF	TGTGCCAGCAGTGTAGCGAGACAGGGCCAGGACGAGCAGTACTTC
many	TRBV7-9	TRBJ2-1	TRBD2	CASSPSGRGWNEQFF	TGTGCCAGCAGCCCTAGCGGGAGGGGGTGGAATGAGCAGTTCTTC
NA	TRBV24-1	TRBJ2-7	NA	CATSAGTFGALEEQYF	TGTGCCACCAGTGCTGGGACCTTCGGAGCACTCGAGGAGCAGTACTTC
once	TRBV11-3	TRBJ2-3	NA	CASSPDRSPGGTQYF	TGTGCCAGCAGCCCAGACCGGTCGCCCGGCGGTACGCAGTATTTT
many	TRBV4-2	TRBJ2-3	TRBD2	CASRYNARLALGADTQYF	TGTGCCAGCAGGTACAATGCACGACTAGCGCTGGGAGCAGATACGCAGTATTTT
few	TRBV3-1	TRBJ2-1	TRBD2	CASSQVVGNAGGEQFF	TGTGCCAGCAGCCAAGTAGTGGGGAATGCGGGGGGTGAGCAGTTCTTC
many	TRBV2	TRBJ2-5	TRBD2	CASSRTSGRRETQYF	TGTGCCAGCAGTAGGACTAGCGGGAGAAGGGAGACCCAGTACTTC
NA	TRBV15	TRBJ1-2	NA	CATSRDPGANVLTFGAGYTF	NA
NA	TRBV6-5	TRBJ2-2	TRBD1	CASSLTGSGELFF	TGTGCCAGCAGTTTGACAGGGTCCGGGGAGCTGTTTTTT
many	TRBV11-3	TRBJ2-7	NA	CASSLGRLNEQYF	TGTGCCAGCAGCCTGGGTAGGCTCAACGAGCAGTACTTC